The following is a T cell receptor beta chain sequence with its context. Its specificity is not known. Some 30,000 T cell genomes (approximately 0.2 ug DNA) went into each sorted-subset replicate. Only in-frame clones appear in the TCRdb table, and some are missing; sequencing was by immunoSEQ multiplex PCR. Of nearly 1 million clones listed, 60% to 85% are singletons. Every contributor of samples was a Caucasian grown-up residing in Nashville, Tennessee. CD4+ cells underwent separation, giving CD45RA+ naive and CD45RA-negative memory subsets. This record comes from a study of shared clonotypes between healthy human individuals. Whole-study results and caveats: Sampling covered nothing but blood. Tissue TCR repertoires likely differ from those found in blood.

Germline V gives CDR1 SGHRS, CDR2 YFSETQ. The CDR3 extends over 15 amino acids. Losses at the gene ends were 2 bases for V and 7 bases for J; bases not matched to a gene: 11. The receptor was derived from a man aged 18 to 30 in good health. Sequencing used memory CD4+ T cells sorted from blood. Described subset: CD45RA-negative fraction. The chain employs TRBV5-1 and TRBJ2-7; 8 positions match TRBD2. CDR3 loop: CASSLPGLVFGEQYF. CDR3 in DNA: TGCGCCAGCAGCTTACCGGGACTAGTGTTTGGAGAGCAGTACTTC.